This T cell receptor beta chain originates from a study of B cell selection in AIRE deficiency. CDR3 length: 11 amino acids. Looked up from germline, CDR1 is LNHDA and CDR2 is SQIVND (reference sequence). Trimming stripped 5 bases from V and 5 bases from J, with 6 bases between. On this clone itself: Its cognate antigen is unknown.

Whole-study results and caveats: Approximately 29% of healthy-shared Treg sequences were found among patient Tconv cells. CDR3s were shorter in shared Treg sequences, reflecting few non-templated nucleotide insertions. Only around a tenth of 3,500 to 4,500 shared Treg sequences were patient-specific; about 30% healthy-specific.

As processed by the authors: Patients' conventional T cells yielded 1.1x10^5 or so distinct TCRbeta sequences; donors' roughly 140,000. The protocol was immunoSEQ multiplex PCR, while the TCRdb copy is restricted to in-frame clones and leaves out a portion. That table furnishes V, J and clone size, whereas the DNA furnished D and trimming. Of under 25,000 clones listed, around 97% were seen once; the top ten hold roughly 0.3%. Sorting defined conventional CD4 T cells as CD4+CD127+. This sequence joins TRBV19 and TRBJ2-5, with D perhaps matching TRBD2 (5 bases). The sequence was collected from a human donor with AIRE deficiency. What was sequenced was conventional CD4+ T cells sorted from PBMCs. The CDR3 protein is CASSQRETQYF. CDR3 DNA sequence: TGTGCCAGTAGTCAGCGGGAGACCCAGTACTTC.